One and the same sample provided the 21 T cell receptor beta chains below, sequenced in a study of blood T cells in healthy people across ages. A sample-barcoded 5' primer and a J-beta primer mix were used in a second PCR of roughly 6 to 11 cycles. TCRdb ran MiXCR on the 5' RACE reads and lists one entry per CDR3 protein. The table records 710,000 or so distinct CDR3 sequences, 22% of them present only once. Material for sequencing was blood. The receptors were gathered from a man in his 70s in good health.

This clonotype was recorded at least ten times. The V call is TRBV28, the J call TRBJ2-3, with a possible D match to TRBD2 (5 bases). CDR1 is MDHEN, CDR2 SYDVKM, per germline. The V end lost 9 bases, the J end lost 0 bases, and 16 bases lay between the germline ends. There are 15 residues in the CDR3. CDR3 loop: CASPKVRGSTDTQYF. The CDR3, as DNA: TGTGCCAGTCCAAAGGTTCGGGGAAGCACAGATACGCAGTATTTT.

The V gene is TRBV20-1, the J gene TRBJ1-5; the D is unclear. V dropped 3 bases and J dropped 2 bases, with 11 bases sitting between them. The CDR3 runs 14 residues. The germline gives CDR1 DFQATT, CDR2 SNEGSKA (reference sequence). The CDR3 DNA is TGCAGTGCTAGTACCCCAGGCCGCAATCAGCCCCAGCATTTT. It specifies CSASTPGRNQPQHF.

In its sample, this clonotype was seen a few times. J is TRBJ2-5 and V is TRBV11-2; 8 positions agree with TRBD1. CDR1 and CDR2 (germline): SGHAT, FQNNGV. The CDR3 has 14 residues. After removal of 3 bases from V and 5 bases from J, the junction contained 5 bases not matched to a gene. CDR3: CASSFRTGLETQYF. DNA of the CDR3: TGTGCCAGCAGCTTCAGGACAGGGTTGGAGACCCAGTACTTC.

This clonotype was counted a few times. The chain recombines TRBV29-1 with TRBJ2-1; no reliable D call. Germline V lookup: CDR1 SQVTM, CDR2 ANQGSEA. The CDR3 runs to 13 residues. Trimming removed 5 bases at V and 4 bases at J, with 12 bases between. CDR3: CSVPGAGYNEQFF. The CDR3 region has the DNA TGCAGCGTTCCGGGTGCCGGGTACAATGAGCAGTTCTTC.

A few counts support this clonotype. In nucleotides, the CDR3 is TGTGCCAGCGGCAGGCCAAATCAGCCCCAGCATTTT. It codes for CASGRPNQPQHF. The chain couples TRBV6-2 or TRBV6-3 to TRBJ1-5, with no clear D. V shed 8 bases and J shed 4 bases, with 9 bases lying between them. This CDR3 has 12 amino acids. Per the germline V gene, CDR1 is MNHEY and CDR2 is SVGEGT.

This clonotype was counted at least ten times. The chain carries TRBV20-1 and TRBJ2-1, with 8 bases that match TRBD2. Trimming at V came to 5 bases and at J to 9 bases, leaving 3 bases not matched to a gene. This CDR3 contains 11 residues. CDR1 DFQATT and CDR2 SNEGSKA come from the germline V gene (reference sequence). CDR3 sequence reads: CSAGLAGEQFF. In DNA form, the CDR3 reads TGCAGTGCTGGTCTAGCGGGTGAGCAGTTCTTC.

The chain recombines TRBV27 with TRBJ2-2; no firm D call. This CDR3 has 14 amino acids. Germline V lookup: CDR1 MNHEY, CDR2 SMNVEV (reference sequence). Between the trimmed V and J ends, which lost 10 bases and 3 bases, there was a span of 15 bases. In DNA form, the CDR3 reads TGTGCCACCCGATGGCGTAGGGACACCGGGGAGCTGTTTTTT. Translation gives CATRWRRDTGELFF.

The chain uses TRBV30 and TRBJ2-3; a possible D gene is TRBD2 (6 bases). Trimming left V 8 bases short and J 3 bases short, with 12 bases between. Germline V gives CDR1 GTSNPN, CDR2 SVGIG (reference sequence). The CDR3 consists of 12 residues. The CDR3 sequence: CARGAGTDTQYF. CDR3 bases: TGTGCCCGCGGGGCGGGGACAGATACGCAGTATTTT.

This clonotype was seen more than once but under ten times. This chain links TRBV9 with TRBJ2-3, with 12 positions matching TRBD2. With V trimmed by 1 base and J by 8 bases, 8 bases remained unmatched. CDR3 length: 16 residues. CDR1 and CDR2 (germline): SGDLS, YYNGEE. The CDR3 DNA reads TGTGCCAGCAGCGTATCTAGCGGGAGGGCCCTTTTTACGCAGTATTTT. It yields the protein CASSVSSGRALFTQYF.

This clonotype has a count of ten or more. The chain couples TRBV20-1 to TRBJ2-1; 9 bases agree with TRBD2. The germline V gene encodes CDR1 DFQATT and CDR2 SNEGSKA (reference sequence). V lost 4 bases to trimming and J lost 0 bases; unmatched junction nucleotides: 10. The CDR3 spans 17 residues. CDR3 amino acids: CSAKGLAKYLSYNEQFF. The CDR3 nucleotides read TGCAGTGCTAAGGGACTAGCCAAATACCTCTCCTACAATGAGCAGTTCTTC.

This clonotype was counted a few times. V and J are TRBV24-1 and TRBJ2-7; 14 nucleotides line up with TRBD2. Germline CDR1 and CDR2: KGHDR and SFDVKD. With V trimmed by 4 bases and J by 6 bases, 4 bases remained unmatched. This CDR3 has 15 residues. The CDR3 sequence is CATSDPGLAGGEQYF. CDR3 coding DNA: TGTGCCACCAGTGACCCAGGACTAGCGGGGGGCGAGCAGTACTTC.

The chain uses TRBV19 and TRBJ2-1, with D possibly TRBD2 on 6 matching bases. CDR3 size: 13 residues. CDR1 is LNHDA and CDR2 is SQIVND in the germline V gene (reference sequence). V gave up 10 bases and J gave up 9 bases, with 19 bases separating them. The CDR3 sequence is CATSPTSLGEQFF. The DNA for the CDR3 is TGTGCCACCTCGCCTACTAGCCTAGGTGAGCAGTTCTTC.

This clonotype was counted between two and nine times. The rearrangement joins TRBV24-1 to TRBJ2-5, with 7 bases identical to TRBD1. The CDR3 runs 14 residues. The junction had 7 bases not matched to a gene; V was cut back by 5 bases and J by 5 bases. Germline loops: CDR1 KGHDR, CDR2 SFDVKD. The CDR3 reads CATSVPGQTETQYF. The CDR3 nucleotides read TGTGCCACCAGTGTGCCGGGACAGACCGAGACCCAGTACTTC.

The rearrangement uses TRBV5-1 and TRBJ2-1, with D possibly TRBD2 on 5 matching bases. Germline CDR1 is SGHRS and CDR2 is YFSETQ. CDR3 length equals 16 residues. Trimming stripped 0 bases from V and 7 bases from J, with 17 bases between. Here the CDR3 DNA reads TGCGCCAGCAGCTTGGTGGCAGCGGACCCACGGAATGAGCAGTTCTTC. This codes for CASSLVAADPRNEQFF.

This clonotype was counted ten times or more. The chain carries TRBV18 and TRBJ2-1; 10 nucleotides agree with TRBD2. Germline trimming cut 4 bases from V and 6 bases from J; bases unmatched to any gene: 3. The CDR3 covers 14 residues. CDR1 is KGHSH, CDR2 LQKENI, per germline. In DNA form, the CDR3 reads TGTGCCAGCTCACTTAGCGGGGGGATCAATGAGCAGTTCTTC. It specifies CASSLSGGINEQFF.

On this clonotype: This sequence may be a read error, since a much larger clone differs from it by one base. This chain links TRBV27 with TRBJ1-1, with D perhaps TRBD1 (5 bases). Germline loops: CDR1 MNHEY, CDR2 SMNVEV (reference sequence). The CDR3 loop spans 14 amino acids. Trimming pared 6 bases from V and 0 bases from J, leaving 11 bases between. CDR3 loop: CASRQGRVNTEAFF. The DNA of the CDR3 is TGTGCCAGCAGGCAGGGACGGGTGAACACTGAAGCTTTCTTT.

The rearrangement uses TRBV29-1 and TRBJ1-4; 10 nucleotides match TRBD1. The CDR3 sequence is 16 residues long. Trimming removed 6 bases from V and 4 bases from J; junction bases left unmatched: 11. Germline values: CDR1 SQVTM, CDR2 ANQGSEA. Here the CDR3 DNA reads TGCAGCGTCGCCGGGACAGGGGTATCGGGTAATGAAAAACTGTTTTTT. It yields the protein CSVAGTGVSGNEKLFF.

The chain recombines TRBV12-3 or TRBV12-4 with TRBJ1-2, with D possibly being TRBD1 (6 bases). This CDR3 contains 15 residues. Trimming took 5 bases from V and 4 from J, leaving 17 bases between them. CDR3 coding DNA: TGTGCCAGCAGTCTGCTCCCCGCGACAGGCTATGGCTACACCTTC. This sequence encodes CASSLLPATGYGYTF.

The V gene is TRBV10-3, the J gene TRBJ2-5, with D tentatively TRBD2 (5 bases). V was cut by 4 bases and J by 7 bases, with 13 bases left in between. CDR3 size: 13 residues. Germline lookup yields CDR1 ENHRY and CDR2 SYGVKD. DNA for the CDR3: TGTGCCATCAGTGTGCCCGGGGAAGCGACCCAGTACTTC. Its translation is CAISVPGEATQYF.

The rearrangement links TRBV7-2 to TRBJ2-1, with 9 bases aligning to TRBD2. V dropped 2 bases and J dropped 4; count of bases not matched to a gene: 9. Germline assignment: CDR1 SGHTA and CDR2 FQGNSA. This CDR3 has 17 amino acids. CDR3 residues: CASSLSSAGGLYNEQFF. The CDR3 DNA reads as TGTGCCAGCAGCTTAAGTTCGGCGGGGGGGCTTTACAATGAGCAGTTCTTC.

This clonotype was observed a handful of times. A junction boundary mismatches the germline segment, possibly from a read error. The chain links TRBV4-2 to TRBJ2-2; tentative D call: TRBD2 (5 bases). This CDR3 has 15 amino acids. Per germline, CDR1 LGHNA and CDR2 YNFKEQ. The CDR3, as DNA: TGTGCCAGCAGCCAAGACAGCCTGCTCACCGGGGAGCCGTTTTTT. It yields the protein CASSQDSLLTGEPFF.